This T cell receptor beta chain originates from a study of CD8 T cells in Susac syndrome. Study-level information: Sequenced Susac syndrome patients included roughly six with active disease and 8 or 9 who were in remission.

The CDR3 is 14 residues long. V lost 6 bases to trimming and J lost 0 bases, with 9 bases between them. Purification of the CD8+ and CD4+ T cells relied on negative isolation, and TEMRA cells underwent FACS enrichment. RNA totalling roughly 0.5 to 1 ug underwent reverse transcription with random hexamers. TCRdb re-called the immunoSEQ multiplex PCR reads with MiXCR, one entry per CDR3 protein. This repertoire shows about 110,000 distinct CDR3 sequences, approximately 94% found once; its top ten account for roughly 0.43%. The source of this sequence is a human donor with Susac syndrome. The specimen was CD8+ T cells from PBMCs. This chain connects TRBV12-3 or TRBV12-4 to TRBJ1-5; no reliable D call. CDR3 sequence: CASSQDVSNQPQHF. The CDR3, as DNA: TGTGCCAGCAGCCAGGACGTTAGCAATCAGCCCCAGCATTTT.